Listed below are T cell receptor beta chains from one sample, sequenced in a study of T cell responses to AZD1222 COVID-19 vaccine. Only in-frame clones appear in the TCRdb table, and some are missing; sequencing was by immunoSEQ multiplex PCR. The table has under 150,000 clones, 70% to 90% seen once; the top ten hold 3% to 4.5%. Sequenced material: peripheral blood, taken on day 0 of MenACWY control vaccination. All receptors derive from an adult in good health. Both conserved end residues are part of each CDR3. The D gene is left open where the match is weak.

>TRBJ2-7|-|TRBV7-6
CASSLGGAWSYEQYF
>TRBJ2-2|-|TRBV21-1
CASSNLRGRNTGELFF
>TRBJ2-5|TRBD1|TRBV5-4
CASSSTQGAWETQYF
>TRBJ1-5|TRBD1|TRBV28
CASSLQGDGNQPQHF
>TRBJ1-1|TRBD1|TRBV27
CASSQQGRTEAFF
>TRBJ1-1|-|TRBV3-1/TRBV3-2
CASSQSSRNTEAFF
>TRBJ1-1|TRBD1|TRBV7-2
CASSYGTVNTEAFF
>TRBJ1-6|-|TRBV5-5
CASSLLGRVNSPLHF
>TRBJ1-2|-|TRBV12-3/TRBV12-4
CASSPDNYGYTF
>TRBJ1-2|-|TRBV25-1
CASNGGARAHGYTF
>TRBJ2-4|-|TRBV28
CASSSQGSPVGNIQYF
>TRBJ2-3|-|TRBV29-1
CSVEGVASTDTQYF
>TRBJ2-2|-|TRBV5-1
CASSLGQNTGELFF
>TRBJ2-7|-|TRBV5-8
CASSKKGRRRGYEQYF
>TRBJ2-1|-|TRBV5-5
CASSDRGGEQFF
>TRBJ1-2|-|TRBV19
CASSPQGIAYGYTF
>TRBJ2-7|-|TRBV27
CASSQRGRYEQYF
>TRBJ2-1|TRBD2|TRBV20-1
CSARLAGGPVF
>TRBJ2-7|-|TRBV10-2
CASSEWNRETYEQYF
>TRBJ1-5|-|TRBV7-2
CASSREIWNQPQHF
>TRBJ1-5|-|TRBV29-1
CSVVTGTDSNQPQHF
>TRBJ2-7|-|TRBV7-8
CASSLVGYEQYF
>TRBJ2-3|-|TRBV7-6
CASSLGRRQSTDTQYF
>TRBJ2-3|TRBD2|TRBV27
CASRGIGTSGGFTDTQYF
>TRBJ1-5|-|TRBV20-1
CSASGNRRSQPQHF
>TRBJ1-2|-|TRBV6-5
CASRFGGPWYGYTF
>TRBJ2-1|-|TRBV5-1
CASSLGGEQFF
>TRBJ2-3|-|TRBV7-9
CASSPRGSFDTQYF
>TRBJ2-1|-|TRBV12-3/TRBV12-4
CASSLGVNEQFF
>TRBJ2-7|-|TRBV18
CASSPPNTANYEQYF
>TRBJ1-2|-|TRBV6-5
CASSSLAESYGYTF
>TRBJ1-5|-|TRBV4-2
CASSQGDGTSHQPQHF
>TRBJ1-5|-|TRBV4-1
CASSQDRGQGQMENQPQHF
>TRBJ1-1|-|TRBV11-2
CASSSWVPSNTEAFF
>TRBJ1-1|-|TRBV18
CASSLQGVNTEAFF
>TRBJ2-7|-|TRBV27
CASSSGRGSPYEQYF
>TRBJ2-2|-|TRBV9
CASSVVSQAGELFF
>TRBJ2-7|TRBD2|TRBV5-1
CASSSGTSGYEQYF
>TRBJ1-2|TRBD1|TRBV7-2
CASSLGGQNYGYTF
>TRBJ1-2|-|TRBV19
CASSIDPRGNYGYTF
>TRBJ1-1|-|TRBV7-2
CASSPRGGNTEAFF
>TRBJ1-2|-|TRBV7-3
CASSLIPQSRYGYTF
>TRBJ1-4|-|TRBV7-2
CASSRGGVGSEKLFF
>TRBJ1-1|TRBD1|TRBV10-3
CAISEWGQGVTEAFF
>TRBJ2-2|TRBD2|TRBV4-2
CASSQQNGLGAGELFF